This T cell receptor (beta chain) originates from a study of blood T cell repertoires in COVID-19. Overall study: From T cells, B-cell-depleted T cells, or PBMCs came the material, which was cDNA or gDNA.

TCRdb keeps only in-frame clones here, not all; method: immunoSEQ multiplex PCR. The sample lists approximately 150,000 clones; about 92% were seen once. This clonotype was sampled from a man in his sixties with active or convalescent COVID-19. The sample comprised peripheral blood.

CDR3 coding DNA: TGTGCCAGCAGCAAGACAGGGGGAGAGACCCAGTACTTC. Its protein is CASSKTGGETQYF. V gene TRBV5-6 combines with J gene TRBJ2-5; 9 bases map to TRBD1. The V segment lost 4 bases and the J segment 4 bases; nucleotides outside the gene matches: 2. The CDR3 has 13 residues. The germline gives CDR1 SGHDT, CDR2 YYEEEE.